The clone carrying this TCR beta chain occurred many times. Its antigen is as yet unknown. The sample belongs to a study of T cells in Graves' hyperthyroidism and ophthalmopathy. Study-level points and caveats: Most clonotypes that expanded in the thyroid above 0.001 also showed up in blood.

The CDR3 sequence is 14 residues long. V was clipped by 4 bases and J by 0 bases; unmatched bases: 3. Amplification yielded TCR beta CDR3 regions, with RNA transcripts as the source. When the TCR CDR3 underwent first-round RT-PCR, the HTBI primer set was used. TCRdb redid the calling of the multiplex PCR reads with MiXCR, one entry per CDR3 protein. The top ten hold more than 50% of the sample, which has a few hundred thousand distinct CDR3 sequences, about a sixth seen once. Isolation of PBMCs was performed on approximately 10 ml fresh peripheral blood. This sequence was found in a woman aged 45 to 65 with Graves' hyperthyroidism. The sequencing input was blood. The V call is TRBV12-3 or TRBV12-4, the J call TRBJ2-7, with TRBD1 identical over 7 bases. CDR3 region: CASSWSGGSYEQYF. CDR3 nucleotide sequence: TGTGCCAGCAGTTGGTCAGGGGGCTCCTACGAGCAGTACTTC.